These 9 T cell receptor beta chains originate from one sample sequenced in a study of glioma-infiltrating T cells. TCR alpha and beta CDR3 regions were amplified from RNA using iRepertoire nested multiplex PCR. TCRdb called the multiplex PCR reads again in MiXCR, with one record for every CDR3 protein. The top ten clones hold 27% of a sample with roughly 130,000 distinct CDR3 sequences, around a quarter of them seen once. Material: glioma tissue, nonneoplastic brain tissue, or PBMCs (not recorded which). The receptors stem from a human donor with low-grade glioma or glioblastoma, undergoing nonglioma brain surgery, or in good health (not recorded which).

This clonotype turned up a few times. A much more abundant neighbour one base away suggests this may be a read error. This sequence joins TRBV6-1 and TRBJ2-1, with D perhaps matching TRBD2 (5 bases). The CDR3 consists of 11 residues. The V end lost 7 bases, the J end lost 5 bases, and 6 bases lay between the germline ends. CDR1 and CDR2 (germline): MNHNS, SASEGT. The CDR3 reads CASTGNNEQFF. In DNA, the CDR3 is TGTGCCAGCACCGGGAACAATGAGCAGTTCTTC.

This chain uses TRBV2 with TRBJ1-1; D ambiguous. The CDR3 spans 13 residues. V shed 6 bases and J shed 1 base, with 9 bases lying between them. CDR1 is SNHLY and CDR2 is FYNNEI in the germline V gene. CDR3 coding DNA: TGTGCCAGCAGCAGAGGCGCGAACACTGAAGCTTTCTTT. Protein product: CASSRGANTEAFF.

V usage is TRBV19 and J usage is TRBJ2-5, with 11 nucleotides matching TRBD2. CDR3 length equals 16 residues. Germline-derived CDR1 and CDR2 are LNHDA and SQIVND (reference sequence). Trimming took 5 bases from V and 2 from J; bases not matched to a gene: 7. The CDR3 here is CASSPTSGGPQETQYF. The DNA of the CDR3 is TGTGCCAGTAGTCCAACTAGCGGGGGACCTCAAGAGACCCAGTACTTC.

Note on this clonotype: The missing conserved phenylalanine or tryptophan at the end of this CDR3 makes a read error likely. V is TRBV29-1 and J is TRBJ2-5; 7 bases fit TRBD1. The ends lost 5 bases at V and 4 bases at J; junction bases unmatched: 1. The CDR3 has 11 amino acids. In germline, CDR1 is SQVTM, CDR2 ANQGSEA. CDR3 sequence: CSVNRGETQYS. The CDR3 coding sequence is TGCAGCGTTAACAGGGGAGAGACCCAGTACTCC.

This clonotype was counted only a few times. The CDR3 coding sequence is TGTGCCAGCAGCCCTCCTCGACAAGGGTATAATGAAAAACTGTTTTTT. As protein: CASSPPRQGYNEKLFF. The chain recombines TRBV2 with TRBJ1-4, with no clear D. CDR1 SNHLY and CDR2 FYNNEI come from the germline V gene. The ends were cut back, 6 bases at V and 4 bases at J, with 18 bases in the middle. The CDR3 is 16 residues long.

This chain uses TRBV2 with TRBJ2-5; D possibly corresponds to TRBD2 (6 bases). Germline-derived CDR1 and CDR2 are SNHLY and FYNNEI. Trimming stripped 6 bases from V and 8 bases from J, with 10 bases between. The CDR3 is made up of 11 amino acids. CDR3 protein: CASSLLATQYF. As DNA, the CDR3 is TGTGCCAGCAGCTTACTAGCCACCCAGTACTTC.

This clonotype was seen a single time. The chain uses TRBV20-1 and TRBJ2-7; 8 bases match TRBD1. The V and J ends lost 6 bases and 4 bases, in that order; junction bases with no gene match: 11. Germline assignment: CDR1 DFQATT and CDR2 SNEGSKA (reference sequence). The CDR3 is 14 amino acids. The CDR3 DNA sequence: TGCAGTGCCCAGGGGGCTGGCGGAAGGTACGAGCAGTACGTC. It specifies CSAQGAGGRYEQYV.

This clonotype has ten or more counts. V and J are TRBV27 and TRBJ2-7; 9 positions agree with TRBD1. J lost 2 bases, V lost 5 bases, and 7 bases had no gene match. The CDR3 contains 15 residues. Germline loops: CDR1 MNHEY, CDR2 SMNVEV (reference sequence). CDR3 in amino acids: CASSAPGQGTYEQYV. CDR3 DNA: TGTGCCAGCAGTGCACCGGGACAGGGAACCTACGAGCAGTACGTC.

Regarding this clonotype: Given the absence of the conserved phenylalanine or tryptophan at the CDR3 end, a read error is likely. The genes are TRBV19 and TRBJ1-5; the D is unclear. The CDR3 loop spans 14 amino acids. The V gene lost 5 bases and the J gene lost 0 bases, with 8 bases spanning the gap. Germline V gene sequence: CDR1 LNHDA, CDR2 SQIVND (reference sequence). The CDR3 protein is CASSALASNQPQHL. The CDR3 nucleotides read TGTGCCAGTAGTGCTCTTGCTAGCAATCAGCCCCAGCATCTT.